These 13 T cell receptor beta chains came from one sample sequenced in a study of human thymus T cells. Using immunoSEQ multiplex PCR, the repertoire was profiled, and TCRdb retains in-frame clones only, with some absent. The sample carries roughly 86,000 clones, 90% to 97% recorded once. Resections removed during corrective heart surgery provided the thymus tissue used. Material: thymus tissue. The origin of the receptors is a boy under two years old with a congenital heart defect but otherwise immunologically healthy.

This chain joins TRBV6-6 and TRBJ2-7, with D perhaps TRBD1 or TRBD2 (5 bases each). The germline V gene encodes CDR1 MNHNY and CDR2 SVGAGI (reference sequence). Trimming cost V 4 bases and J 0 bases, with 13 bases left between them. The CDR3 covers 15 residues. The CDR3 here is CASSSLRGRSYEQYF. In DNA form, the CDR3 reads TGTGCCAGCAGTTCTCTGAGGGGTCGCTCCTACGAGCAGTACTTC.

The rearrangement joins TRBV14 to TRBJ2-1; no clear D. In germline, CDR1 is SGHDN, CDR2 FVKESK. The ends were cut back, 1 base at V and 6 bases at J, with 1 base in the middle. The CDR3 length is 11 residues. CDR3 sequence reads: CASSQVNEQFF. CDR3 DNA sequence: TGTGCCAGCAGCCAAGTCAATGAGCAGTTCTTC.

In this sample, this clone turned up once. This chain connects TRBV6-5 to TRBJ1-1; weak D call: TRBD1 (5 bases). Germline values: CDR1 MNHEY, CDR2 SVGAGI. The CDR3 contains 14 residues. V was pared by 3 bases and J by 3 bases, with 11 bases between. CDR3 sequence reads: CASSYQGEDTEAFF. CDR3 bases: TGTGCCAGCAGTTATCAGGGAGAGGACACTGAAGCTTTCTTT.

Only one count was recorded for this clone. CDR3 sequence: CASGNRSIKWETQYF. DNA of the CDR3: TGTGCCAGCGGGAACCGGTCCATCAAGTGGGAGACCCAGTACTTC. V is TRBV6-6 and J is TRBJ2-5; D unclear. This CDR3 is 15 amino acids long. Trimming pared 8 bases from V and 5 bases from J, leaving 21 bases between. Germline CDR1 reads MNHNY; CDR2 reads SVGAGI (reference sequence).

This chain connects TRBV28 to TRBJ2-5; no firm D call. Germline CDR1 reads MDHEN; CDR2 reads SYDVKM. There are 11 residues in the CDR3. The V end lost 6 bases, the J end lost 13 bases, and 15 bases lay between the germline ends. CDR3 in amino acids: CASRSGVKWYF. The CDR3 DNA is TGTGCCAGCAGATCCGGCGTTAAGTGGTACTTC.

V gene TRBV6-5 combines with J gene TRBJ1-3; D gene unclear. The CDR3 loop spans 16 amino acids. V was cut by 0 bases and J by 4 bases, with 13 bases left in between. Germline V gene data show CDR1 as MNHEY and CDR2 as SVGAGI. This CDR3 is CASSYSRLRAGNTIYF. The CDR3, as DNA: TGTGCCAGCAGTTACTCACGGCTGAGAGCGGGAAACACCATATATTTT.

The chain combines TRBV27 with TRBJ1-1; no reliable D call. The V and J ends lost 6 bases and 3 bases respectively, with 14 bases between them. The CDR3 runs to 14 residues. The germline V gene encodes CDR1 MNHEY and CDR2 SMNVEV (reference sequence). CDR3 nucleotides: TGTGCCAGCAGGTCCAAAAGGAAAGACACTGAAGCTTTCTTT. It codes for CASRSKRKDTEAFF.

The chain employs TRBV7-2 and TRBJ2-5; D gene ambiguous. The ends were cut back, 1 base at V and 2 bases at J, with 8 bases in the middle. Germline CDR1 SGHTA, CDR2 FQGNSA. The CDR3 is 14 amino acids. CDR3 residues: CASSLDGHQETQYF. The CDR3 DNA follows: TGTGCCAGCAGCTTAGATGGCCATCAAGAGACCCAGTACTTC.

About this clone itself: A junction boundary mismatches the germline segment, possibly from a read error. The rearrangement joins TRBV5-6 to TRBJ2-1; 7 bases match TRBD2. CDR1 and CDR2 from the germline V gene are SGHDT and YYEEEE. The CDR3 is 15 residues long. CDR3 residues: CASSLSLAELNGQFF. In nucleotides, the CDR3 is TGTGCCAGCAGCTTGAGCCTAGCGGAGTTAAATGGGCAGTTCTTC.

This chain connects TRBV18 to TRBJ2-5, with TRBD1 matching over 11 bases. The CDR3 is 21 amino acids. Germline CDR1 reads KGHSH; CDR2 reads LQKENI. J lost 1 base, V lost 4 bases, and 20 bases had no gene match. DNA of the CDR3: TGTGCCAGCTCACGACCGTTGAGACAGGACATAGGGACAGGGGGCCAAGAGACCCAGTACTTC. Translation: CASSRPLRQDIGTGGQETQYF.

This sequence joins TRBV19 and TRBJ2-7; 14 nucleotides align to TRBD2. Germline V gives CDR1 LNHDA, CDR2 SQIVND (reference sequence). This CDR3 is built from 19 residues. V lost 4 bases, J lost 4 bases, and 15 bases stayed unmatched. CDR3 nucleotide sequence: TGTGCCAGTAGTACTCCCGGACTAGCGGGAGGTTTCGTCCCTTACGAGCAGTACTTC. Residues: CASSTPGLAGGFVPYEQYF. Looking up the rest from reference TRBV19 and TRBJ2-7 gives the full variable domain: DGGITQSPKYLFRKEGQNVTLSCEQNLNHDAMYWYRQDPGQGLRLIYYSQIVNDFQKGDIAEGYSVSREKKESFPLTVTSAQKNPTAFYLCASSTPGLAGGFVPYEQYFGPGTRLTVT.

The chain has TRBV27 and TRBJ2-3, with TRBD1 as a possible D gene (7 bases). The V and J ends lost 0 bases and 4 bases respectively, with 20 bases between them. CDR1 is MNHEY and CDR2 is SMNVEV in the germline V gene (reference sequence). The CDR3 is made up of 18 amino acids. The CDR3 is CASSLSERRRGQADTQYF. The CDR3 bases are TGTGCCAGCAGTTTATCGGAACGCCGGAGGGGGCAAGCAGATACGCAGTATTTT.

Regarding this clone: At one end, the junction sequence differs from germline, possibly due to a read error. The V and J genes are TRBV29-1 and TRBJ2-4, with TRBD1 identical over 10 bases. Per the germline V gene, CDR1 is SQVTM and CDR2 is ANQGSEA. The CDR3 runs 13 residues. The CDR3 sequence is CSVEGSGGQGMDF. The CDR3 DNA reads TGCAGCGTGGAGGGCTCCGGGGGACAGGGGATGGACTTC.